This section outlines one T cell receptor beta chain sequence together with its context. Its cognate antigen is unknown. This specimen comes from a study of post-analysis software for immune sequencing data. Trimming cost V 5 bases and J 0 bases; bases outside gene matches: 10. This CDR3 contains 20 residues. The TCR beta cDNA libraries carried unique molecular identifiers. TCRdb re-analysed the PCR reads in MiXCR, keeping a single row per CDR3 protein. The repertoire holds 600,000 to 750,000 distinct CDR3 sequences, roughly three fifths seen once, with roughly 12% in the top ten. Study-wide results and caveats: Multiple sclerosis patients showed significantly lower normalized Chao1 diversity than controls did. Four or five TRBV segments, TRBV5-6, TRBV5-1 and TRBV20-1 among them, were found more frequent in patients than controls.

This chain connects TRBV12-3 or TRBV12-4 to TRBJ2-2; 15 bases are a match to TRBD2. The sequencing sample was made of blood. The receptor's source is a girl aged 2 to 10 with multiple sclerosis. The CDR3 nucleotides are TGTGCCAGCAGTCCTTCGACCCGGACTAGCGGGGGGGCGAACACCGGGGAGCTGTTTTTT. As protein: CASSPSTRTSGGANTGELFF.